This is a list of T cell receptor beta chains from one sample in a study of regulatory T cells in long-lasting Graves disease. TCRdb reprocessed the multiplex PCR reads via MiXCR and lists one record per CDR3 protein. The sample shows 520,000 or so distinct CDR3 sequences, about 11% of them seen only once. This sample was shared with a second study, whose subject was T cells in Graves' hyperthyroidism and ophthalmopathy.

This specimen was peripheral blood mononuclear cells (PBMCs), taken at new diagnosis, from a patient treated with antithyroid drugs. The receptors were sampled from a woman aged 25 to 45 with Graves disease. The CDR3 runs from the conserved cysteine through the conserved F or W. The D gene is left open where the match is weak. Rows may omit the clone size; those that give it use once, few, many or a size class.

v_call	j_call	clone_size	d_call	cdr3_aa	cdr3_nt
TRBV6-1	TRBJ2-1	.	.	CASSEAGPYNEQFF	TGTGCCAGCAGTGAGGCGGGGCCCTACAATGAGCAGTTCTTC
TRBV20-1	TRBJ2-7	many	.	CSARGGYEQYF	TGCAGTGCTAGAGGAGGCTACGAGCAGTACTTC
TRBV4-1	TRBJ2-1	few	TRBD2	CASSQDPGTSLYNEQFF	TGCGCCAGCAGCCAAGATCCAGGGACTAGCCTCTACAATGAGCAGTTCTTC
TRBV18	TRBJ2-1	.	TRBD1	CASSPFGTGVNEQFF	TGTGCCAGCTCACCATTCGGGACAGGGGTAAATGAGCAGTTCTTC
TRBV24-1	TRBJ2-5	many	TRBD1	CATGQGTPQETQYF	TGTGCCACAGGACAGGGAACCCCCCAAGAGACCCAGTACTTC
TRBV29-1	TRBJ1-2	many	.	CSVETIYSNYGYTF	TGCAGCGTTGAAACCATCTATTCTAACTATGGCTACACCTTC
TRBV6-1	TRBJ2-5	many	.	CASGDRFFRETQYF	TGTGCCAGCGGCGACAGGTTCTTTCGGGAGACCCAGTACTTC
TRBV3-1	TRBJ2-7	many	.	CASSQVKSYEQYF	TGTGCCAGCAGCCAAGTTAAGTCCTACGAGCAGTACTTC
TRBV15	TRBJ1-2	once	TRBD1	CATSGIQGAYGYTF	TGTGCCACCAGCGGGATACAGGGGGCTTACGGCTACACCTTC
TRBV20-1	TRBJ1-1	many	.	CSAREGTGNTEAFF	TGCAGTGCTAGAGAGGGAACGGGGAACACTGAAGCTTTCTTT
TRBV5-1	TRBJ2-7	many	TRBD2	CASSLNLLAGGYEQYF	TGCGCCAGCAGCTTGAACCTTCTAGCGGGGGGCTACGAGCAGTACTTC
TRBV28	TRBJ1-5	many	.	CASSLAVVINQPQHF	TGTGCCAGCAGTTTAGCGGTGGTTATAAATCAGCCCCAGCATTTT
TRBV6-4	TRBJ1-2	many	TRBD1	CASSVGTGTGSGYTF	TGTGCCAGCAGTGTGGGGACCGGGACAGGGTCTGGCTACACCTTC
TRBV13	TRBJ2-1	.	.	CATPPPGGQMSYNEQFF	TGTGCCACCCCACCCCCGGGGGGCCAGATGTCCTACAATGAGCAGTTCTTC
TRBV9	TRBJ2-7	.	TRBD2	CASSVGASGRYEQYF	TGTGCCAGCAGCGTAGGGGCTAGCGGGAGGTACGAGCAGTACTTC
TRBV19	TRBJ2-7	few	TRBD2	CASSIAGLAGSEQYF	TGTGCCAGTAGTATAGCGGGACTAGCGGGATCCGAGCAGTACTTC
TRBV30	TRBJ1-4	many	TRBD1	CASDRANEKLFF	TGTGCCTCGGACAGGGCAAATGAAAAACTGTTTTTT
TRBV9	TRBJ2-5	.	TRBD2	CASSVGEGAETQYF	TGTGCCAGCAGCGTAGGGGAGGGCGCGGAGACCCAGTACTTC
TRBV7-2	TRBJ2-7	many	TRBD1	CASSFGQGYEQYF	TGTGCCAGCAGCTTTGGACAGGGATACGAGCAGTACTTC
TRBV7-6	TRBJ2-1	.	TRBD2	CASSRTQRGAYNEQFF	TGTGCCAGCAGCCGAACGCAGCGGGGGGCCTACAATGAGCAGTTCTTC
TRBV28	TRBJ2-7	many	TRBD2	CASSLNEAGPSYEQYF	TGTGCCAGCAGTTTAAACGAAGCGGGACCTTCCTACGAGCAGTACTTC
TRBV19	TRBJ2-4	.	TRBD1	CASSIVGQDTKNIQYF	TGTGCCAGTAGTATAGTTGGACAGGACACCAAAAACATTCAGTACTTC
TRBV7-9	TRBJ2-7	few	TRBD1	CASSLGWDRENEQYF	TGTGCCAGCAGCTTAGGCTGGGACAGGGAGAACGAGCAGTACTTC
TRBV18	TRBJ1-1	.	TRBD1	CASSPTLPSQGAPEAFF	TGTGCCAGCTCACCGACCCTCCCCAGCCAGGGGGCCCCTGAAGCTTTCTTT
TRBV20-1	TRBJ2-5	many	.	CSARPGRSIEETQYF	TGCAGTGCCAGGCCGGGACGTTCCATCGAGGAGACCCAGTACTTC
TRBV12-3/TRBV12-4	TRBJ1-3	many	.	CASRPTGTGNTIYF	TGTGCCAGCAGACCTACAGGGACTGGAAACACCATATATTTT
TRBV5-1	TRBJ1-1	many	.	CASSLESLGNTEAFF	TGCGCCAGCAGCTTGGAAAGCTTGGGGAACACTGAAGCTTTCTTT
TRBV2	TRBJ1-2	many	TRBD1	CATTGDGLDGTF	TGTGCCACGACAGGGGACGGGCTGGACGGCACCTTC
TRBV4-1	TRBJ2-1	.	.	CASSQDRDNSYNEQFF	TGCGCCAGCAGCCAAGATAGGGACAATTCCTACAATGAGCAGTTCTTC
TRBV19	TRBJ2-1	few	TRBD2	CASSPPGLAGGLGDEQFF	TGTGCCAGTAGTCCGCCGGGACTAGCGGGAGGGCTCGGGGATGAGCAGTTCTTC
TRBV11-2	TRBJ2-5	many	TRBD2	CASSRGTSRQETQYF	TGTGCCAGCAGCCGCGGGACTAGCAGACAAGAGACCCAGTACTTC
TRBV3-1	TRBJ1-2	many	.	CASSRGLRSLNYGYTF	TGTGCCAGCAGCCGCGGGCTTCGGAGTCTTAACTATGGCTACACCTTC
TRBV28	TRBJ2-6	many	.	CASEGVGANVLTF	TGTGCAAGTGAGGGGGTTGGGGCCAACGTCCTGACTTTC
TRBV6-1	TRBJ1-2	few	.	CASSDRTGIYGYTF	TGTGCCAGCAGTGACCGGACGGGGATCTATGGCTACACCTTC
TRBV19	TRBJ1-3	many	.	CASSIGRGNTIYF	TGTGCCAGTAGTATAGGCAGGGGAAACACCATATATTTT
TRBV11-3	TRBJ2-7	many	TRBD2	CASSLEWGLAGGRYEQYF	TGTGCCAGCAGCTTAGAGTGGGGACTAGCGGGAGGGCGCTACGAGCAGTACTTC
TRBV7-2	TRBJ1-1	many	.	CASSLAVGLSTEAFF	TGTGCCAGCAGCTTAGCGGTCGGTCTCTCCACTGAAGCTTTCTTT
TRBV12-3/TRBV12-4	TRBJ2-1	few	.	CASSSTKLGHYNEQFF	TGTGCCAGCAGTTCAACGAAATTGGGACACTACAATGAGCAGTTCTTC
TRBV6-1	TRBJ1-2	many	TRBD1	CASSPRRGTEGGYTF	TGTGCCAGCAGTCCCCGAAGGGGGACAGAAGGCGGCTACACCTTC
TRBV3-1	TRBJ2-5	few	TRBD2	CASSQGGTNQETQYF	TGTGCCAGCAGCCAGGGAGGGACTAATCAAGAGACCCAGTACTTC
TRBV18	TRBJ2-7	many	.	CASSARYEQYF	TGTGCCAGCTCAGCCCGTTACGAGCAGTACTTC
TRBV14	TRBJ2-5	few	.	CASSRGFQETQYF	TGTGCCAGCAGCAGGGGCTTCCAAGAGACCCAGTACTTC
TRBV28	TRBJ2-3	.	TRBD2	CANSRGGGTTDTQYF	TGTGCCAACTCCCGGGGGGGGGGAACAACAGATACGCAGTATTTT
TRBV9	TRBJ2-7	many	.	CASSVDGSHPEQYF	TGTGCCAGCAGCGTAGACGGGAGTCATCCCGAGCAGTACTTC
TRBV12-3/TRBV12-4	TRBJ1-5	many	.	CASSLWAQGNQPQHF	TGTGCCAGCAGTTTATGGGCGCAGGGCAATCAGCCCCAGCATTTT
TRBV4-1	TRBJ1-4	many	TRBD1	CASSLIDRAGEKLFF	TGCGCCAGCAGCCTAATTGACAGGGCGGGTGAAAAACTGTTTTTT
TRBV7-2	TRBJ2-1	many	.	CASSTDGARRNEQFF	TGTGCCAGCAGCACGGACGGAGCTAGGCGCAATGAGCAGTTCTTC